A single sample is the source of the 2 T cell receptor beta chains below, sequenced in a study of blood T cell repertoires in COVID-19. Libraries were prepared by immunoSEQ multiplex PCR; TCRdb keeps only in-frame clonotypes and omits some of them. The sample has approximately 230,000 clones; 65% to 90% are singletons. The specimen sequenced was PBMCs or T cells enriched from blood (not recorded which). The receptor source for this set is a middle-aged man who had recovered from COVID-19.

J is TRBJ2-1 and V is TRBV5-4, with a tentative D call TRBD1 (6 bases). Germline values: CDR1 SGHNT, CDR2 YYREEE (reference sequence). V dropped 0 bases and J dropped 0 bases, with 13 bases sitting between them. The CDR3 length is 17 residues. The CDR3 loop is CASSLVRQTGSYNEQFF. The DNA of the CDR3 is TGTGCCAGCAGCTTGGTTAGGCAGACAGGCTCCTACAATGAGCAGTTCTTC.

The rearrangement joins TRBV5-4 to TRBJ1-6; maybe TRBD1 (6 bases). CDR3 length: 12 residues. V was pared by 4 bases and J by 9 bases, with 8 bases between. Germline CDR1 reads SGHNT; CDR2 reads YYREEE (reference sequence). The CDR3 region is CASSLDSSPLHF. The CDR3 coding sequence is TGTGCCAGCAGCCTGGACAGTTCACCCCTCCACTTT.